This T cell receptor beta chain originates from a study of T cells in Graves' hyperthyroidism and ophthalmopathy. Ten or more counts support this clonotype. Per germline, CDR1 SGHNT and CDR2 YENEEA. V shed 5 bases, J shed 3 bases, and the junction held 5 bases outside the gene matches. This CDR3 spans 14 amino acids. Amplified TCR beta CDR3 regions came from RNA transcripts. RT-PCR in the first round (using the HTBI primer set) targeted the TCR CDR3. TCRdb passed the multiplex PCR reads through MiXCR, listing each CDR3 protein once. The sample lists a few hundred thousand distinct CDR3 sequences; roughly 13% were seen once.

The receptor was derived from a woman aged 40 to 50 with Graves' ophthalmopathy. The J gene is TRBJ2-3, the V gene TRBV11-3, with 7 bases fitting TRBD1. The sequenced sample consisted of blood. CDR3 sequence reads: CASSPRQGTDTQYF. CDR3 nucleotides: TGTGCCAGCAGCCCCCGACAGGGTACAGATACGCAGTATTTT.